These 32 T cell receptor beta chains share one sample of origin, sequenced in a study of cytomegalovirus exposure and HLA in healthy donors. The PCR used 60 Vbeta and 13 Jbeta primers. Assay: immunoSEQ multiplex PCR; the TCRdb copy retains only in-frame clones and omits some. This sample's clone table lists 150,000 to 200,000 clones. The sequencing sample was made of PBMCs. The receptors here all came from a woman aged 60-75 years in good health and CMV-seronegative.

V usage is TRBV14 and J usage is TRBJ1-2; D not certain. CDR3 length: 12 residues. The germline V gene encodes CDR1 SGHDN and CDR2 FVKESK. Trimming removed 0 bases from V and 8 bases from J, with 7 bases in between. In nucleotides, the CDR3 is TGTGCCAGCAGCCAAGATCGGTTGGGCTACACCTTC. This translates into CASSQDRLGYTF.

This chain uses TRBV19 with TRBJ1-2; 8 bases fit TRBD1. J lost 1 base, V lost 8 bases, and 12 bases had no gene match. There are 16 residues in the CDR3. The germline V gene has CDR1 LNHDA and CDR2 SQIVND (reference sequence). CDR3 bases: TGTGCCAGTCTAAGGGGGACAGGCCGCATTAACTATGGCTACACCTTC. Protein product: CASLRGTGRINYGYTF.

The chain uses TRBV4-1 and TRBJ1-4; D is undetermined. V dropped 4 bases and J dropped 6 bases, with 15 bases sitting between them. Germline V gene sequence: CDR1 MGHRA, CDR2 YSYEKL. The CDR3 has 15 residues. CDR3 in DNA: TGCGCCAGCAGCCGCCCCTTTGGCCTGGATGAAAAACTGTTTTTT. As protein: CASSRPFGLDEKLFF.

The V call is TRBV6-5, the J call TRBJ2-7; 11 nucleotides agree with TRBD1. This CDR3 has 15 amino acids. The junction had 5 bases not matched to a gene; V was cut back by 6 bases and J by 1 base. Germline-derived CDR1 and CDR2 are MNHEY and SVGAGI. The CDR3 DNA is TGTGCCAGCAGCTTCCGGGACAGGGGGTCCTACGAGCAGTACTTC. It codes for CASSFRDRGSYEQYF.

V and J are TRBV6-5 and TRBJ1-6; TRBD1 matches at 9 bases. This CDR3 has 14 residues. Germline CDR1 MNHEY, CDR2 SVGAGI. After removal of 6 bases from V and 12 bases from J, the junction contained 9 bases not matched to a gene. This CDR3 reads CASRPDRGILPLHF. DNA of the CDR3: TGTGCCAGCAGGCCGGACAGGGGAATTCTACCCCTCCACTTT.

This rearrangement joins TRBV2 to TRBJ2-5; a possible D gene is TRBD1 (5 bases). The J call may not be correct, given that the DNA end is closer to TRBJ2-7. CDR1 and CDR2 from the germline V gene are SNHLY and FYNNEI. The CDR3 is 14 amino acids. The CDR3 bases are TGTGCCAGCAGTGTTAGGGGTCAACTCTACGAGCAGTACTTC. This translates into CASSVRGQLYEQYF.

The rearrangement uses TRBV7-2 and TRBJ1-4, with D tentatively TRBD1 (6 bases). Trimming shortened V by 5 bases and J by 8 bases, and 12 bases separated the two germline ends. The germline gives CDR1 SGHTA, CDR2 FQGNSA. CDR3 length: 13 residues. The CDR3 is CASSRYREEKLFF. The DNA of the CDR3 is TGTGCCAGCAGCCGCTACAGGGAGGAAAAACTGTTTTTT. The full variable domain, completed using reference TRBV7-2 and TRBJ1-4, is GAGVSQSPSNKVTEKGKDVELRCDPISGHTALYWYRQSLGQGLEFLIYFQGNSAPDKSGLPSDRFSAERTGGSVSTLTIQRTQQEDSAVYLCASSRYREEKLFFGSGTQLSVL.

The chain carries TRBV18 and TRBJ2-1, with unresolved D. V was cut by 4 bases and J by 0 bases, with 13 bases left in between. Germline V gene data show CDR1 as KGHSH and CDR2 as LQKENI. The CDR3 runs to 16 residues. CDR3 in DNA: TGTGCCAGCTCACGGATAGCTGTGAGCTCCTACAATGAGCAGTTCTTC. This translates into CASSRIAVSSYNEQFF.

For the CDR3, the DNA is TGTGCCAGCTCACCACCGGGGGGAGCTGGAAACACCATATATTTT. Protein product: CASSPPGGAGNTIYF. This chain uses TRBV18 with TRBJ1-3; D possibly corresponds to TRBD1 (5 bases). The CDR3 has 15 amino acids. The V end was cut by 0 bases, the J end by 2 bases, with 8 bases between. CDR1 and CDR2 from the germline V gene are KGHSH and LQKENI. Supplemented by reference TRBV18 and TRBJ1-3, the full variable domain reads NAGVMQNPRHLVRRRGQEARLRCSPMKGHSHVYWYRQLPEEGLKFMVYLQKENIIDESGMPKERFSAEFPKEGPSILRIQQVVRGDSAAYFCASSPPGGAGNTIYFGEGSWLTVV.

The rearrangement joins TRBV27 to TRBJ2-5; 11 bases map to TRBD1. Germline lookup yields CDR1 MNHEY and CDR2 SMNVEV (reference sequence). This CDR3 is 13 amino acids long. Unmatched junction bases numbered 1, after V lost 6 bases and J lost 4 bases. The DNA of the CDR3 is TGTGCCAGCAGGGACAGGGGGCGAGAGACCCAGTACTTC. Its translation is CASRDRGRETQYF.

This chain's CDR3 is CAISVGVAGESYEQYF. CDR3 in DNA: TGTGCCATCAGTGTGGGAGTAGCGGGAGAATCCTACGAGCAGTACTTC. The chain employs TRBV10-3 and TRBJ2-7; TRBD2 agrees at 9 bases. CDR3 length: 16 residues. The germline V gene encodes CDR1 ENHRY and CDR2 SYGVKD. Trimming at V came to 4 bases and at J to 1 base, leaving 8 bases not matched to a gene.

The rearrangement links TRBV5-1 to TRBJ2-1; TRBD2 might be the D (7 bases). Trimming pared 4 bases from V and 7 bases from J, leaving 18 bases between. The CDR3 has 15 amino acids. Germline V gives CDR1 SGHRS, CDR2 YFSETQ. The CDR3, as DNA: TGCGCCAGCAGCCCGGGGGGCCGGGAGAGGAATGAGCAGTTCTTC. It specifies CASSPGGRERNEQFF.

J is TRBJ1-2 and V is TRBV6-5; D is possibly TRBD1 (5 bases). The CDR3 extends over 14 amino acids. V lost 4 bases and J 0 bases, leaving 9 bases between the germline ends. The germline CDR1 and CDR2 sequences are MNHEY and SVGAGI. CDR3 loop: CASSSRATNYGYTF. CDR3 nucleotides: TGTGCCAGCAGTTCCAGGGCGACTAACTATGGCTACACCTTC.

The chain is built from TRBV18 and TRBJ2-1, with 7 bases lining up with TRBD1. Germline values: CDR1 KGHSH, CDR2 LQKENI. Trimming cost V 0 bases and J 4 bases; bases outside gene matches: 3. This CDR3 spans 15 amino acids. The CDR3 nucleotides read TGTGCCAGCTCACCACCCGGACAGGCTTACAATGAGCAGTTCTTC. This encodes CASSPPGQAYNEQFF.

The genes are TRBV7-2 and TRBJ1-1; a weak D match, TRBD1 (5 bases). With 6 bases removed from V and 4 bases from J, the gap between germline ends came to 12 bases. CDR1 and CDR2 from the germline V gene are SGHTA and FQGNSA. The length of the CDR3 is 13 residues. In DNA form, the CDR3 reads TGTGCCAGCAGATTGGGTGGGGCCACTGAAGCTTTCTTT. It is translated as CASRLGGATEAFF. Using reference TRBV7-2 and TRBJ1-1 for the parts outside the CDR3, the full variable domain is GAGVSQSPSNKVTEKGKDVELRCDPISGHTALYWYRQSLGQGLEFLIYFQGNSAPDKSGLPSDRFSAERTGGSVSTLTIQRTQQEDSAVYLCASRLGGATEAFFGQGTRLTVV.

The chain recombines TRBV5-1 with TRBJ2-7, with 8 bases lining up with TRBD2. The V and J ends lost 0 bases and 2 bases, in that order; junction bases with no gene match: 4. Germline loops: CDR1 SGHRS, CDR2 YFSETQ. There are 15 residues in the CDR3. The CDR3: CASSLVTSGTYEQYF. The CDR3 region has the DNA TGCGCCAGCAGCTTGGTCACTAGCGGCACCTACGAGCAGTACTTC.

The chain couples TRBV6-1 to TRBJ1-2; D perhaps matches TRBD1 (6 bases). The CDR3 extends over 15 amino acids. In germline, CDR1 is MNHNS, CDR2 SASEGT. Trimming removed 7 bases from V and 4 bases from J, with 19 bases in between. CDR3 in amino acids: CASTPERGAGYGYTF. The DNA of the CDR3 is TGTGCCAGCACCCCAGAGCGGGGGGCGGGCTATGGCTACACCTTC.

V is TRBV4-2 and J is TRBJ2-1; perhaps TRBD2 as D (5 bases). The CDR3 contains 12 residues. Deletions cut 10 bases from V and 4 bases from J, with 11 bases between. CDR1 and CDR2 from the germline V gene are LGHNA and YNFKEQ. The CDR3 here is CATLGLYNEQFF. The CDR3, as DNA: TGTGCCACTTTAGGACTTTACAATGAGCAGTTCTTC.

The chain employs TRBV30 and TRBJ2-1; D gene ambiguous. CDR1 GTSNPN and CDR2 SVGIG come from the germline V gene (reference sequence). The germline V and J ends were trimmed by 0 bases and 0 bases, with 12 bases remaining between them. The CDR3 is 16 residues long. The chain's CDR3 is CAWSVGVAISYNEQFF. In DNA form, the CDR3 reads TGTGCCTGGAGTGTAGGAGTGGCGATCTCCTACAATGAGCAGTTCTTC.

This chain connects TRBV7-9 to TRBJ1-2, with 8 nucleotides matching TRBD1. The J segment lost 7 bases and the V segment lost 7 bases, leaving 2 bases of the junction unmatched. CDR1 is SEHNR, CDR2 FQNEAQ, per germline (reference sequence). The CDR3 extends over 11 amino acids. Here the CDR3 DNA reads TGTGCCAGCACCGGGACAGGTGGCTACACCTTC. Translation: CASTGTGGYTF.

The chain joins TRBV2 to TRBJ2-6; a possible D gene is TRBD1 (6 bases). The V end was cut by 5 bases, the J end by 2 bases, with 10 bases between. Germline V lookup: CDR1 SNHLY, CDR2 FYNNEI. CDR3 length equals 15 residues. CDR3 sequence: CASSSRDTGANVLTF. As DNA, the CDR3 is TGTGCCAGCAGTTCCCGGGACACTGGGGCCAACGTCCTGACTTTC.

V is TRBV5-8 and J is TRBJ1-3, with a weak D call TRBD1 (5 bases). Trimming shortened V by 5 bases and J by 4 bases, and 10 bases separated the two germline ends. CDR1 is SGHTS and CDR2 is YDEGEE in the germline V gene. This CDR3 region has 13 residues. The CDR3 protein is CASRRTKGNTIYF. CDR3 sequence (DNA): TGTGCCAGCAGAAGGACAAAGGGAAACACCATATATTTT.

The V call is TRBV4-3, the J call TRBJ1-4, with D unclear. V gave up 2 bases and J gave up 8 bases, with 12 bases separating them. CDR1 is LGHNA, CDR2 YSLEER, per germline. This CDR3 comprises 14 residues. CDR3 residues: CASSQLMGSEKLFF. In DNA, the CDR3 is TGCGCCAGCAGCCAACTCATGGGTAGCGAAAAACTGTTTTTT.

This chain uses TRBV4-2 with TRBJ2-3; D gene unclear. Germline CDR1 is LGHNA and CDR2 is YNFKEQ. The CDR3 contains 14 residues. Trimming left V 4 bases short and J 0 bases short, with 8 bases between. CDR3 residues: CASSLTSSTDTQYF. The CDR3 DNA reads TGTGCCAGCAGCCTAACGAGCAGCACAGATACGCAGTATTTT.

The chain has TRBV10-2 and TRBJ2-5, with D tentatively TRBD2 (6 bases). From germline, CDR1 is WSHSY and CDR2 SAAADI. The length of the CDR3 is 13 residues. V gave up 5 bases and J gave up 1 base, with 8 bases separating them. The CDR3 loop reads CASSRESQETQYF. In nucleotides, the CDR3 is TGCGCCAGCAGTCGGGAGAGCCAAGAGACCCAGTACTTC.

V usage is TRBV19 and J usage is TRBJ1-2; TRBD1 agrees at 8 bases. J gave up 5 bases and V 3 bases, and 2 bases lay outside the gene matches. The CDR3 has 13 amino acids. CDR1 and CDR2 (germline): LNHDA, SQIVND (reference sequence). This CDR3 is CASSMDRVYGYTF. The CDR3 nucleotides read TGTGCCAGTAGTATGGACAGGGTATATGGCTACACCTTC.

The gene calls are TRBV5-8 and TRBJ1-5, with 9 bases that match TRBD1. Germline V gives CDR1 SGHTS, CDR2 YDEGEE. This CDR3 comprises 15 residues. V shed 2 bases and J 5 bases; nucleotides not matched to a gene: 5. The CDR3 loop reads CASSLGTGIHQPQHF. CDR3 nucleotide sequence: TGTGCCAGCAGCTTAGGGACAGGGATACATCAGCCCCAGCATTTT.

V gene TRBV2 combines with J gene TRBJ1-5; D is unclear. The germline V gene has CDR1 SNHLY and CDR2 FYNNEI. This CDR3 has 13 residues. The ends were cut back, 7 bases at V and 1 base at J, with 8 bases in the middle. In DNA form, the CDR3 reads TGTGCCAGCAACGGGTGGAGCAATCAGCCCCAGCATTTT. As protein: CASNGWSNQPQHF.

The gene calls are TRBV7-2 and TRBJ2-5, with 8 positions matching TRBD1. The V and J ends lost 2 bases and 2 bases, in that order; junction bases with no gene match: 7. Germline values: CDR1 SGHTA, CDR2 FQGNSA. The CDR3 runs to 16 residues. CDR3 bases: TGTGCCAGCAGCTTAAGACAGGGGAGGAGGCAAGAGACCCAGTACTTC. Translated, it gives CASSLRQGRRQETQYF.

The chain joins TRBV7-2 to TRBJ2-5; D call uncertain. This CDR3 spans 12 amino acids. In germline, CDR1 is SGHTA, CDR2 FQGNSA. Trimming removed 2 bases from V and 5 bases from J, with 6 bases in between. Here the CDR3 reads CASSLTRETQYF. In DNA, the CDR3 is TGTGCCAGCAGCTTAACGCGGGAGACCCAGTACTTC.

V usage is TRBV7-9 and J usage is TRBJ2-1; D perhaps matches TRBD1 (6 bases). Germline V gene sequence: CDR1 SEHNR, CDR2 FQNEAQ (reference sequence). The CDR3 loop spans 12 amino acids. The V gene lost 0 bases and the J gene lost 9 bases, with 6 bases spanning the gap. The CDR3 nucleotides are TGTGCCAGCAGCTTAGCGGGGGCTGAGCAGTTCTTC. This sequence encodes CASSLAGAEQFF.

The CDR3 spells CATIPGGRETQYF. In nucleotides, the CDR3 is TGTGCGACCATACCGGGGGGCAGAGAGACCCAGTACTTC. The V call is TRBV2, the J call TRBJ2-5; D possibly corresponds to TRBD2 (7 bases). This CDR3 spans 13 amino acids. CDR1 is SNHLY and CDR2 is FYNNEI in the germline V gene.